The 2 T cell receptor beta chains below come from one sample, sequenced in a study of control samples from healthy donors and cancer patients. The assay was immunoSEQ multiplex PCR, and TCRdb's table has in-frame clones only and misses some. This table has roughly 52,000 clones, approximately 95% appearing once. Material: blood. The receptors here all came from a woman in her 30s in good health.

Only one count was recorded for this clone. The gene calls are TRBV19 and TRBJ1-2, with TRBD1 matching over 8 bases. The CDR3 runs to 15 residues. Germline-derived CDR1 and CDR2 are LNHDA and SQIVND (reference sequence). V shed 3 bases and J 4 bases; nucleotides not matched to a gene: 7. As DNA, the CDR3 is TGTGCCAGTAGTATCCTGGACAGGGACAGCTATGGCTACACCTTC. It codes for CASSILDRDSYGYTF.

The chain joins TRBV28 to TRBJ2-3; 11 bases match TRBD2. The V and J ends lost 5 bases and 1 base, in that order; junction bases with no gene match: 14. This CDR3 has 19 residues. The germline V gene encodes CDR1 MDHEN and CDR2 SYDVKM. CDR3 region: CASSLAGGTSGRGTDTQYF. For the CDR3, the DNA is TGTGCCAGCAGTCTGGCGGGGGGTACTAGCGGGAGAGGCACAGATACGCAGTATTTT.